This is a list of T cell receptor beta chains from one sample in a study of blood T cell repertoires in COVID-19. Assay used: immunoSEQ multiplex PCR; TCRdb lists only in-frame clones, some missing. The sample holds hundreds of thousands of clones, 65% to 90% seen once. Source material: peripheral blood. The receptors were sampled from a woman aged 50 to 60 with acute or convalescent COVID-19. The CDR3 runs from the conserved cysteine through the conserved F or W. The order of the fields is clone size, V gene, J gene, D gene, CDR3 DNA, CDR3 protein. A D gene is named only where the DNA matches it firmly. A clone size is listed for some rows: how often the clone was seen (once, few, many), or a class if it is expanded.

NA,TRBV7-8,TRBJ1-2,TRBD1,TGTGCCAGCAGCTTAGCGCCACGGGACAGCTTGGGCTACACCTTC,CASSLAPRDSLGYTF
NA,TRBV10-2,TRBJ1-1,TRBD1,TGCGCCAGCATGACGCCCGGACAGGGTGGCTCTGAAGCTTTCTTT,CASMTPGQGGSEAFF
NA,TRBV5-1,TRBJ2-3,NA,TGCGCCAGCAGCGCGGAAGATTATGATACGCAGTATTTT,CASSAEDYDTQYF
NA,TRBV27,TRBJ1-6,NA,TGTGCCAGCAGTTCCAGACACCCCCGGGGAAATTCACCCCTCCACTTT,CASSSRHPRGNSPLHF
NA,TRBV5-1,TRBJ2-7,NA,TGCGCCAGCAGCCTTGGGCCTGGGGGACTTTACGAGCAGTACTTC,CASSLGPGGLYEQYF
once,TRBV4-1,TRBJ1-2,NA,TGCGCCAGCAGCCAAGCCCCTGGAGGCTATGGCTACACCTTC,CASSQAPGGYGYTF
NA,TRBV9,TRBJ1-3,TRBD1,TGTGCCAGCAGCGTAGATGCAGGGGGCCGCTTTGGAAACACCATATATTTT,CASSVDAGGRFGNTIYF
once,TRBV27,TRBJ1-2,TRBD1,TGTGCCAGCAGTTGGACAGGACCTAACTATGGCTACACCTTC,CASSWTGPNYGYTF
NA,TRBV28,TRBJ1-2,NA,TGTGCCAGCAGTTCCCCAACCCTTCCAGTGAGGTATGGCTACACCTTC,CASSSPTLPVRYGYTF
once,TRBV6-6,TRBJ1-2,TRBD1,TGTGCCAGCAGTACTCCCCGACAGGGGGCGAGCTATGGCTACACCTTC,CASSTPRQGASYGYTF
few,TRBV15,TRBJ2-1,TRBD2,TGTGCCACCAGCAGTAGCGGGAGCGCGAGTGATGAGCAGTTCTTC,CATSSSGSASDEQFF
NA,TRBV28,TRBJ1-1,TRBD1,TGTGCCAGCCGGACAGGAATTTCCACTGAAGCTTTCTTT,CASRTGISTEAFF
once,TRBV11-2,TRBJ2-3,NA,TGTGCCAGCACCACCGGGGGTACGCAGTATTTT,CASTTGGTQYF
NA,TRBV2,TRBJ2-1,NA,TGTGCCAGCCAACCTGGGGCAGTGAATGAGCAGTTCTTC,CASQPGAVNEQFF
NA,TRBV28,TRBJ2-7,NA,TGTGCCAGCACGGACTGGATAGCCTACGAGCAGTACTTC,CASTDWIAYEQYF
NA,TRBV19,TRBJ2-5,TRBD1,TGTGCCAGTAGTATCGGGACAGTCCAAGAGACCCAGTACTTC,CASSIGTVQETQYF
NA,TRBV4-2,TRBJ2-3,NA,TGTGCCAGCAGCCAAGTTGGGGTAGGGGCAGGAGATACGCAGTATTTT,CASSQVGVGAGDTQYF
once,TRBV19,TRBJ2-2,NA,TGTGCCAGTAGTGGGCGAGTTGCCGGGGAGCTGTTTTTT,CASSGRVAGELFF
NA,TRBV4-1,TRBJ1-2,TRBD1,TGCGCCAGCAGCTGGGGCGGACAGGGGGCGTCTGGCTACACCTTC,CASSWGGQGASGYTF
NA,TRBV6-2/TRBV6-3,TRBJ1-5,NA,TGTGCCAGCAGTTACCGCGGAGGGTCCCAGCCCCAGCATTTT,CASSYRGGSQPQHF
NA,TRBV12-3/TRBV12-4,TRBJ1-3,NA,TGTGCCAGCGCTACCGTCGGTCGGGACACCATATATTTT,CASATVGRDTIYF
NA,TRBV27,TRBJ1-6,NA,TGTGCCAGCAGGGCACAGGAAGGGTCACCCCTCCACTTT,CASRAQEGSPLHF
NA,TRBV3-1/TRBV3-2,TRBJ1-3,NA,TGTGCCAGCAGCCAATCCCCCATCAGGGAACCCGGAAACACCATATATTTT,CASSQSPIREPGNTIYF
NA,TRBV21-1,TRBJ1-2,NA,TGTGCCAGCAGCAAACGAGGCAGCGTGTTCCAGGGCTATGGCTACACCTTC,CASSKRGSVFQGYGYTF
few,TRBV7-2,TRBJ1-5,NA,TGTGCCAGCAGCGCGGGGGGGCGACAGCCCCAGCATTTT,CASSAGGRQPQHF
NA,TRBV2,TRBJ2-3,NA,TGTGCCAGCAGCTTGGGAGTTACCACAGATACGCAGTATTTT,CASSLGVTTDTQYF
NA,TRBV28,TRBJ2-1,TRBD2,TGTGCCAGCAGACCAAGCGGGGTTAAGCAGGTAAAGCAGTTCTTC,CASRPSGVKQVKQFF
once,TRBV19,TRBJ2-5,NA,TGTGCCAGTAGTCCAGGGGGACTGGGTCTGGAGACCCAGTACTTC,CASSPGGLGLETQYF
NA,TRBV5-1,TRBJ2-1,TRBD2,TGCGCCAGCAGCTCTTCTAGCGGGGCTTACAATGAGCAGTTCTTC,CASSSSSGAYNEQFF
NA,TRBV6-6,TRBJ2-6,NA,TGTGCCAGCAGTTCCGGGACATCCAACGTCCTGACTTTC,CASSSGTSNVLTF
NA,TRBV3-1/TRBV3-2,TRBJ2-1,NA,TGTGCCAGCATCGGTTCCAATGAGCAGTTCTTC,CASIGSNEQFF
NA,TRBV5-6,TRBJ2-1,NA,TGTGCCAGCAGCTTGTTGGGAGGCGAGCAGTTCTTC,CASSLLGGEQFF
NA,TRBV3-1/TRBV3-2,TRBJ2-3,NA,TGTGCCAGTCGACTGAGTGGCACAGATACGCAGTATTTT,CASRLSGTDTQYF
NA,TRBV7-2,TRBJ1-2,NA,TGTGCCAGCAGCCCATCAGGGGACTATGGCTACACCTTC,CASSPSGDYGYTF
NA,TRBV20-1,TRBJ2-3,NA,TGCAGTGCTAGTGGGTGGCCTAGCACAGATACGCAGTATTTT,CSASGWPSTDTQYF
few,TRBV4-1,TRBJ2-1,NA,TGCGCCAGCAGCCAAGATATCGGGATAGGGAGAAATGAGCAGTTCTTC,CASSQDIGIGRNEQFF
few,TRBV4-1,TRBJ1-5,NA,TGCGCCAGCAGCCAACCGGCGGCACTTCTGGGCAATCAGCCCCAGCATTTT,CASSQPAALLGNQPQHF
NA,TRBV28,TRBJ2-3,TRBD1,TGTGCCAGCACCAGGGCAGGGGGCGTCACAGATACGCAGTATTTT,CASTRAGGVTDTQYF
once,TRBV3-1/TRBV3-2,TRBJ2-7,NA,TGTGCCAGCAGCCAAGATCCCAGTTCCTACGAGCAGTACTTC,CASSQDPSSYEQYF
NA,TRBV18,TRBJ1-2,NA,TGTGCCAGCTCACCACAACCGAAGGACAGTATAATCTTCTTC,CASSPQPKDSIIFF
NA,TRBV30,TRBJ1-2,NA,TGTGCCTGGAGTCAACAGGGCTTGTATGGCTACACCTTC,CAWSQQGLYGYTF
NA,TRBV27,TRBJ1-5,NA,TGTGCCAGCAGTTTGGGCAGCAATCAGCCCCAGCATTTT,CASSLGSNQPQHF
NA,TRBV11-2,TRBJ2-7,TRBD1,TGTGCCAGCAGCTCGTCCCGGGACAGGGGGGCCCTCTACGAGCAGTACTTC,CASSSSRDRGALYEQYF
many,TRBV27,TRBJ2-1,NA,TGTGCCAGCAGCCATTCAGGGGTTGAGCAGTTCTTC,CASSHSGVEQFF
NA,TRBV20-1,TRBJ1-2,NA,TGCAGTCCGAGTGGACAGAACCCCTATGGCTACACCTTC,CSPSGQNPYGYTF
NA,TRBV12-3/TRBV12-4,TRBJ1-5,NA,TGTGCCAGCAGTTTATGGGGCCAGCAGCCCCAGCATTTT,CASSLWGQQPQHF